This TCR beta chain was observed in a study of regulatory T cells in long-lasting Graves disease. Study-wide results and caveats: The study found TRBV28, TRBJ1-2 and TRBJ2-5 favored in persistent disease. It was possible that the small sample size reduced accuracy.

Sequencing libraries for TCR beta were prepared with iRepertoire HTBI primers and Arm-PCR of CDR3 regions. TCRdb re-called the multiplex PCR reads with MiXCR, one entry per CDR3 protein. The data contain some 350,000 distinct CDR3 sequences, roughly 16% of them singletons. This sample's time point: newly diagnosed GD, antithyroid drugs for less than 3 months. PBMC RNA served as the TCR library source. Staff took roughly 9 milliliters of peripheral blood and put it into EDTA tubes. For this clonotype: Its target is unknown.

The V and J ends lost 4 bases and 6 bases, in that order; junction bases with no gene match: 7. The V gene's germline CDR1 is SGHTA and CDR2 FQGTGA. The CDR3 covers 17 residues. These same data were also listed under a study on T cells in Graves' hyperthyroidism and ophthalmopathy.

The material sequenced was peripheral blood mononuclear cells (PBMCs), taken at new diagnosis, from a patient treated with antithyroid drugs. V usage is TRBV7-3 and J usage is TRBJ2-1; 15 nucleotides line up with TRBD2. The receptor comes from a woman aged 18-29 years with Graves disease. The CDR3: CASSSLGLAGGLNEQFF. The DNA for the CDR3 is TGTGCCAGCAGCTCCTTAGGACTAGCGGGGGGGCTCAATGAGCAGTTCTTC. The variable domain in full, with the rest retrieved from reference TRBV7-3 and TRBJ2-1, is GAGVSQTPSNKVTEKGKYVELRCDPISGHTALYWYRQSLGQGPEFLIYFQGTGAADDSGLPNDRFFAVRPEGSVSTLKIQRTERGDSAVYLCASSSLGLAGGLNEQFFGPGTRLTVL.